This T cell receptor (beta chain) appears in the sequencing data of a study of T-cell reconstitution after alpha-beta-depleted transplantation in children (dated by TCRdb to the mid-2010s). Context from the whole study: The study quantitatively tracked T-cell immune reconstitution after TCRalphabeta/CD19-depleted allogeneic hematopoietic cell transplantation in children using TCR repertoire profiling.

To note about this clonotype: What this receptor recognizes is not known. Base qualities are missing; no much larger clone stands one base away.

Study-wide findings and limitations: Over the following months the frequencies of hyperexpanded clones went down, and after one year T-cell counts and TCRbeta diversity were mostly credited to newly produced T cells. The high TCRbeta diversity at day 60 in some patients was ascribed to recipient T cells and intrathymic progenitors that had survived conditioning. The apparently early alphabetaT-cell count recovery about two months after transplant was reportedly dependent on only several hundred rapidly expanded clones derived from non-depleted graft cells.

Based on the germline V gene, the CDR1 and CDR2 sequences are KGHSH and LQKENI. V sheds 4 bases and J sheds 5 bases, leaving 12 bases between their ends. Its CDR3 holds 13 amino acids, cysteine through phenylalanine. CDR3 DNA only is kept here, 39 bases in frame from base 1. The library was generated by PCR. TCRdb records Illumina HiSeq 2500 as the sequencer. TCR libraries were prepared with molecular barcoding, using unique molecular identifiers to normalize TCRbeta repertoire quantification. Starting from the raw public reads, TCRdb applied fastp trimming at Q25, assembled clones with MiXCR and retained in-frame beta chains. Merged by CDR3 protein, the rows form single entries marked with the most common genes and DNA. The sample profile shows just under 250,000 distinct CDR3 sequences; under 30% of them were found once. The ten largest make up more than 2% of the sample. This sample's treatment or condition label indicates: allogeneic hematopoietic cell transplantation with graft depleted of TCRalphabeta T cells and CD19 B cells. Transplant recipients were children who received TCRalphabeta/CD19-depleted allogeneic hematopoietic cell grafts.

The receptor was isolated from a girl aged 2 to 10 with Fanconi anemia, due to receive a stem cell transplant. The chain links TRBV18 with TRBJ2-7; TRBD2 could be the D gene, as 6 bases match. Source: PBMCs, taken before TCRalphabeta/CD19-depleted stem cell transplant. The sequenced DNA is TGTGCCAGCTCACGCCGGGGGATCGACGAGCAGTACTTC. Its translation is CASSRRGIDEQYF.